This entry lists 3 T cell receptor beta chains sequenced from one sample in a study of shared clonotypes between healthy human individuals. Here immunoSEQ multiplex PCR was the method, and the copy in TCRdb shows in-frame clones only, minus some. The data show under 600,000 clones, 60% to 80% seen once. Sequencing was performed on PBMCs. The origin of the receptors is a woman in her thirties or forties in good health. Some clones in this sample may be carry-over from other donors' samples.

This clone was recorded only once. V gene TRBV19 combines with J gene TRBJ1-2, with 8 bases identical to TRBD1. Germline V CDR1 and CDR2: LNHDA, SQIVND (reference sequence). The CDR3 is 15 residues long. V dropped 9 bases and J dropped 4; count of bases not matched to a gene: 13. As DNA, the CDR3 is TGTGCCAGCTTCACCGGGACAGGAACTTTCTATGGCTACACCTTC. Amino acid sequence: CASFTGTGTFYGYTF.

The V and J genes are TRBV11-2 and TRBJ1-1; 8 bases match TRBD1. This CDR3 spans 16 amino acids. In germline, CDR1 is SGHAT, CDR2 FQNNGV. Unmatched junction bases numbered 9, after V lost 5 bases and J lost 1 base. CDR3 region: CASSPRTGRSNTEAFF. CDR3 nucleotides: TGTGCCAGCAGCCCCCGGACAGGGAGGTCGAACACTGAAGCTTTCTTT. The full variable domain, with the rest looked up from reference TRBV11-2 and TRBJ1-1, is EAGVAQSPRYKIIEKRQSVAFWCNPISGHATLYWYQQILGQGPKLLIQFQNNGVVDDSQLPKDRFSAERLKGVDSTLKIQPAKLEDSAVYLCASSPRTGRSNTEAFFGQGTRLTVV.

V usage is TRBV4-2 and J usage is TRBJ2-3; the D is unclear. CDR1 is LGHNA and CDR2 is YNFKEQ in the germline V gene. The germline V and J ends were trimmed by 0 bases and 0 bases, with 10 bases remaining between them. This CDR3 has 16 residues. The CDR3 region is CASSQDTGPSTDTQYF. CDR3 DNA: TGTGCCAGCAGCCAAGATACGGGCCCTAGCACAGATACGCAGTATTTT.